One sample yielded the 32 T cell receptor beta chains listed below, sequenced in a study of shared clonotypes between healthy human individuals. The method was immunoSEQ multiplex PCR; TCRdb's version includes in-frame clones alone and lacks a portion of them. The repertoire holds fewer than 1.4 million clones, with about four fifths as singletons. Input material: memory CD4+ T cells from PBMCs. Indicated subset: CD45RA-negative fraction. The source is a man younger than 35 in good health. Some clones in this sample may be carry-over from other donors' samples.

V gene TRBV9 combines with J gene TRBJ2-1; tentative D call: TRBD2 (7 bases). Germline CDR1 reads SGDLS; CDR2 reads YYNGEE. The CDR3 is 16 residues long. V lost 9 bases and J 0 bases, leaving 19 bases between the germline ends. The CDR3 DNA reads TGTGCCAACACCAGGGTGGGAGGGGGCTCCTACAATGAGCAGTTCTTC. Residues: CANTRVGGGSYNEQFF.

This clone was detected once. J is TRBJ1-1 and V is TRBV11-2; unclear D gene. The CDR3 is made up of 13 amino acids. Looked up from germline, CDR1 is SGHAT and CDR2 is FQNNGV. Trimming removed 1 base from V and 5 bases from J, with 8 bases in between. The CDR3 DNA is TGTGCCAGCAGCTTAGTAGCGGGGACTGAAGCTTTCTTT. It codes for CASSLVAGTEAFF. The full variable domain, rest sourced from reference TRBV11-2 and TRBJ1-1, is EAGVAQSPRYKIIEKRQSVAFWCNPISGHATLYWYQQILGQGPKLLIQFQNNGVVDDSQLPKDRFSAERLKGVDSTLKIQPAKLEDSAVYLCASSLVAGTEAFFGQGTRLTVV.

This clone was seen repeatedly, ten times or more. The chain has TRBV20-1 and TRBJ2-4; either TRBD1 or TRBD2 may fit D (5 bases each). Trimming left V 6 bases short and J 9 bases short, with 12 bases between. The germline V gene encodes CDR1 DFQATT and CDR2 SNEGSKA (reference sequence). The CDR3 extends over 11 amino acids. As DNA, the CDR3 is TGCAGTGCCAGGTCCGGGACCATTCAGTACTTC. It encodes CSARSGTIQYF.

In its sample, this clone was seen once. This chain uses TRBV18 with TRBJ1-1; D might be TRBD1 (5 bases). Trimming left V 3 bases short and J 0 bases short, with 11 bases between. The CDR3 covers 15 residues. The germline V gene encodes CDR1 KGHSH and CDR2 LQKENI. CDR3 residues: CASSPRAGMNTEAFF. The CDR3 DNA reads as TGTGCCAGCTCACCGAGGGCAGGGATGAACACTGAAGCTTTCTTT. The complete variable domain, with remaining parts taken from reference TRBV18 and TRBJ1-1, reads NAGVMQNPRHLVRRRGQEARLRCSPMKGHSHVYWYRQLPEEGLKFMVYLQKENIIDESGMPKERFSAEFPKEGPSILRIQQVVRGDSAAYFCASSPRAGMNTEAFFGQGTRLTVV.

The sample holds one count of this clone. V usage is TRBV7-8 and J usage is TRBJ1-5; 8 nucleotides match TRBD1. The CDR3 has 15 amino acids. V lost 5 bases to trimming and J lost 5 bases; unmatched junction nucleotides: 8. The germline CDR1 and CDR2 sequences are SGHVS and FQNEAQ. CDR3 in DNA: TGTGCCAGCAGCCTCCGGGACAGGTACGATCAGCCCCAGCATTTT. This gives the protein CASSLRDRYDQPQHF.

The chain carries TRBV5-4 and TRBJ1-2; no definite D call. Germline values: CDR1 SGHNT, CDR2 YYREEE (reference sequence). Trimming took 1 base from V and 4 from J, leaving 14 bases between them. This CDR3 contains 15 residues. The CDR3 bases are TGTGCCAGCAGCTTGTTTTCAACTGGGGTCTATGGCTACACCTTC. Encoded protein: CASSLFSTGVYGYTF.

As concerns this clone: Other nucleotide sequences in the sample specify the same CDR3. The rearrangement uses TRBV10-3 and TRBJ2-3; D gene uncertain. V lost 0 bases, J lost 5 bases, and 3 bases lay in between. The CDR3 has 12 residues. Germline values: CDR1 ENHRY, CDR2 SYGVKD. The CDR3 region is CAISESRDTQYF. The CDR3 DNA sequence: TGTGCCATCAGTGAGTCTCGAGATACGCAGTATTTT.

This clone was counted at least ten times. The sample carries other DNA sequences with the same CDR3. The CDR3 spells CASSLLGSTDTQYF. CDR3 sequence (DNA): TGTGCCAGCAGCTTACTAGGGAGCACAGATACGCAGTATTTT. V is TRBV7-9 and J is TRBJ2-3; D gene uncertain. The CDR3 spans 14 residues. CDR1 is SEHNR and CDR2 is FQNEAQ in the germline V gene (reference sequence). The germline V and J ends were trimmed by 2 bases and 0 bases, with 6 bases remaining between them.

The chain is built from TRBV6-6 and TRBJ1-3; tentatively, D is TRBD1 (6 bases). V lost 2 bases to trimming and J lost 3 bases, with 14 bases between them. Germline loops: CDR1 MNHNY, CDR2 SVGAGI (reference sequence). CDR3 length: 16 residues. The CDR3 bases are TGTGCCAGCAGTTACAACGCCAGGGGCGATGGAAACACCATATATTTT. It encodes CASSYNARGDGNTIYF.

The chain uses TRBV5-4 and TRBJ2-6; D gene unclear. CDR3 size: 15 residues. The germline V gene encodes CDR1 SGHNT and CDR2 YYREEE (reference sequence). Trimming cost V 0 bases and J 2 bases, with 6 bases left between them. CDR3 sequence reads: CASSLVRTGANVLTF. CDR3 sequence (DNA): TGTGCCAGCAGCTTGGTGAGAACTGGGGCCAACGTCCTGACTTTC.

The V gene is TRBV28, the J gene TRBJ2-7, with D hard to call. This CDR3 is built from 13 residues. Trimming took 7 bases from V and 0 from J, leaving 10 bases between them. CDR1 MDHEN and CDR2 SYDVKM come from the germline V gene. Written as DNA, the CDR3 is TGTGCCAGCACCCATGACCTCTCCTACGAGCAGTACTTC. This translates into CASTHDLSYEQYF.

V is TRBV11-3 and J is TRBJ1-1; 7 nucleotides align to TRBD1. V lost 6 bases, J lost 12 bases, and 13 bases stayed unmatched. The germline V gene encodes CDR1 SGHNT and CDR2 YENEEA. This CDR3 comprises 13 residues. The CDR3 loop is CASSLGQDRMTFF. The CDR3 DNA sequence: TGTGCCAGCAGTCTAGGACAGGATCGAATGACTTTCTTT.

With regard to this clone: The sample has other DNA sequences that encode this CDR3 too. The CDR3 sequence is CSVGLQETQYF. CDR3 nucleotides: TGCAGCGTTGGACTACAAGAGACCCAGTACTTC. The chain combines TRBV29-1 with TRBJ2-5, with TRBD2 as a possible D gene (5 bases). The CDR3 length is 11 residues. Per the germline V gene, CDR1 is SQVTM and CDR2 is ANQGSEA. V was cut by 4 bases and J by 2 bases, with 5 bases left in between.

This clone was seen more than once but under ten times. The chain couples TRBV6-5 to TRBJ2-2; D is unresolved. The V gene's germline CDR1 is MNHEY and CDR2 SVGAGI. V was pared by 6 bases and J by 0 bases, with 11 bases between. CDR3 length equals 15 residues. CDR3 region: CASRRGSTNTGELFF. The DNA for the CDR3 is TGTGCCAGCAGAAGAGGCTCCACGAACACCGGGGAGCTGTTTTTT.

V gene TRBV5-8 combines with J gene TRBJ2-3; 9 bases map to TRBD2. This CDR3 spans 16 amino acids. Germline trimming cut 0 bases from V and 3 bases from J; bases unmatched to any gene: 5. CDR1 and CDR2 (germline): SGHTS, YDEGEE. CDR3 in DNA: TGTGCCAGCAGCTTGGATAGCGGGAGTCAGACAGATACGCAGTATTTT. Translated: CASSLDSGSQTDTQYF.

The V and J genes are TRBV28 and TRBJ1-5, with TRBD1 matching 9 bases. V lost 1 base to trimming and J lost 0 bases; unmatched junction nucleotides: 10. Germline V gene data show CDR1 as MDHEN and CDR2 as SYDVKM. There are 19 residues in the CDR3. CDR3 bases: TGTGCCAGCAGTTTATCCCCCACTACAGGGGGCTATAGCAATCAGCCCCAGCATTTT. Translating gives CASSLSPTTGGYSNQPQHF.

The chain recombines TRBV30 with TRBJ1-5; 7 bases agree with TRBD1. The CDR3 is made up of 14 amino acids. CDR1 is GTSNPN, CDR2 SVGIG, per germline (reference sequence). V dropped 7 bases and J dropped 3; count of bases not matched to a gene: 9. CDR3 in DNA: TGTGCCTCAACCCCGACAGGGCTCAATCAGCCCCAGCATTTT. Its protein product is CASTPTGLNQPQHF.

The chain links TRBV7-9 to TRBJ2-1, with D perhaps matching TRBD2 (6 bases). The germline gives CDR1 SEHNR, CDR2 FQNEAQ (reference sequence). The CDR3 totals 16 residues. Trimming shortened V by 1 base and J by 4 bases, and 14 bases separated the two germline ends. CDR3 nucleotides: TGTGCCAGCAGCTTAGTCTGGAGGGCCGGATACAATGAGCAGTTCTTC. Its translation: CASSLVWRAGYNEQFF.

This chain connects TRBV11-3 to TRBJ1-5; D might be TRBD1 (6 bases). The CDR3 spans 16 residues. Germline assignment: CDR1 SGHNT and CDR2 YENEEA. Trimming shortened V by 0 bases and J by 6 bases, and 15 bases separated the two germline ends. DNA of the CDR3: TGTGCCAGCAGCTTAGAGGGGGAGGGGGGCTGTCAGCCCCAGCATTTT. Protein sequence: CASSLEGEGGCQPQHF. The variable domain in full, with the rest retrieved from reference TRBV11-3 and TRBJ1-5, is EAGVVQSPRYKIIEKKQPVAFWCNPISGHNTLYWYLQNLGQGPELLIRYENEEAVDDSQLPKDRFSAERLKGVDSTLKIQPAELGDSAVYLCASSLEGEGGCQPQHFGDGTRLSIL.

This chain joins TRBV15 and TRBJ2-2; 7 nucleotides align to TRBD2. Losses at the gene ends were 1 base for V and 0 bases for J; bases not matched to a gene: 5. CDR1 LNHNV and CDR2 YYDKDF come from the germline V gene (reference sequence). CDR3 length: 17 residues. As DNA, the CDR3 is TGTGCCACCAGCAGAGGTCTAGCGGCGACGAACACCGGGGAGCTGTTTTTT. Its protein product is CATSRGLAATNTGELFF.

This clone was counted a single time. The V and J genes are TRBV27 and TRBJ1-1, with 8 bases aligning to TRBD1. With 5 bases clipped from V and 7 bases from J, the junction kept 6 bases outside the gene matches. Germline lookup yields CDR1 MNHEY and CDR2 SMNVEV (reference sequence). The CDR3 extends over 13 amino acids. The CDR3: CASSPWGQVEAFF. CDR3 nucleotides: TGTGCCAGCAGTCCGTGGGGACAGGTTGAAGCTTTCTTT.

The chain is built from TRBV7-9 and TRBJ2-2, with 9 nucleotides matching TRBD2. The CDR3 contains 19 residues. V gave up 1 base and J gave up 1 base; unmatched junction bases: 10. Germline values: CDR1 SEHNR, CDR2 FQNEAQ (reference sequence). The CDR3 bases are TGTGCCAGCAGCTTAGTCCAGGGCGGGAGGGCCCGGAACACCGGGGAGCTGTTTTTT. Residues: CASSLVQGGRARNTGELFF.

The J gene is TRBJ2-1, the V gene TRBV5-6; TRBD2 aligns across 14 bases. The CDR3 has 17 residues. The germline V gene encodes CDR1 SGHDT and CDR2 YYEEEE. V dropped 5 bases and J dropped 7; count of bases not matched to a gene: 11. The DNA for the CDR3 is TGTGCCAGCAGACCTCGGACTAGCGGGAGGAGGATGAATGAGCAGTTCTTC. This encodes CASRPRTSGRRMNEQFF.

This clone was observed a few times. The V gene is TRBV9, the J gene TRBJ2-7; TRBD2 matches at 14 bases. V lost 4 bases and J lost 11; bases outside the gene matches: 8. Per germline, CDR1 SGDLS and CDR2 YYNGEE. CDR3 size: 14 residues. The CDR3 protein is CASSPGTSGRLKYF. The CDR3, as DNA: TGTGCCAGCAGCCCCGGGACTAGCGGGAGACTAAAGTACTTC.

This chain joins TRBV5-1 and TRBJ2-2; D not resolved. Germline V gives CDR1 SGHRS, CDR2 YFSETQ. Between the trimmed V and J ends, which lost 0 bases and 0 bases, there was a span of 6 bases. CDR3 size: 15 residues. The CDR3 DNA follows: TGCGCCAGCAGCTTGGAAGTCGCGAACACCGGGGAGCTGTTTTTT. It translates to CASSLEVANTGELFF. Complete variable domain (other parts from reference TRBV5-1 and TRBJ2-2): KAGVTQTPRYLIKTRGQQVTLSCSPISGHRSVSWYQQTPGQGLQFLFEYFSETQRNKGNFPGRFSGRQFSNSRSEMNVSTLELGDSALYLCASSLEVANTGELFFGEGSRLTVL.

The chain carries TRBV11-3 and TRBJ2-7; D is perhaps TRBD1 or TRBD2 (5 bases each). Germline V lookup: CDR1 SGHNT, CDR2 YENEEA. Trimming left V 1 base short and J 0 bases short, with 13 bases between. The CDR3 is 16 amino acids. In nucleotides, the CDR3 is TGTGCCAGCAGCTTAGGACGGGGCCCTGGCTCCTACGAGCAGTACTTC. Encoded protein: CASSLGRGPGSYEQYF.

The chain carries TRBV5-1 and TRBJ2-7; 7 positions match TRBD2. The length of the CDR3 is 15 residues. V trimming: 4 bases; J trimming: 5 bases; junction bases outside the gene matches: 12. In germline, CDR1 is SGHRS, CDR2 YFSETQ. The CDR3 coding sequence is TGCGCCAGCAGCCGGACGGGGGGAGGGTTGGACGAGCAGTACTTC. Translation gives CASSRTGGGLDEQYF. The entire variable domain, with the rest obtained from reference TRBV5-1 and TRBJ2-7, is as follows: KAGVTQTPRYLIKTRGQQVTLSCSPISGHRSVSWYQQTPGQGLQFLFEYFSETQRNKGNFPGRFSGRQFSNSRSEMNVSTLELGDSALYLCASSRTGGGLDEQYFGPGTRLTVT.

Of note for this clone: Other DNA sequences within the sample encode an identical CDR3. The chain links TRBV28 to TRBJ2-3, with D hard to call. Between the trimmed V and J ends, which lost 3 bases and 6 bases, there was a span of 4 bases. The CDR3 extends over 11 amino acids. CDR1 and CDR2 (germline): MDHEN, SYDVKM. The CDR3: CASSLVDTQYF. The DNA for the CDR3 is TGTGCCAGCAGTTTGGTCGATACGCAGTATTTT.

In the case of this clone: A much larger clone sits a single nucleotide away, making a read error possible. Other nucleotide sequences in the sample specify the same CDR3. Here the CDR3 DNA reads TGCGCCACCAAACTAGCAGGGGTGAACACCGGGGAGCTGTTTTTT. Its protein product is CATKLAGVNTGELFF. The chain recombines TRBV5-1 with TRBJ2-2, with D perhaps matching TRBD1 or TRBD2 (6 bases each). CDR3 length: 15 amino acids. The germline V gene has CDR1 SGHRS and CDR2 YFSETQ. V was shortened by 9 bases and J by 1 base, with 16 bases between the two germline ends.

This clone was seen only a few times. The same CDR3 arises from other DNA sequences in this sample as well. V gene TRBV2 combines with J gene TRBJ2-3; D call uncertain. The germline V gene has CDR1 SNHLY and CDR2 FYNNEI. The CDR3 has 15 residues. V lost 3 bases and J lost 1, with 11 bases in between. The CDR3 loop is CASSEDRQGTDTQYF. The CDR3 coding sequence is TGTGCCAGCAGTGAGGATCGACAAGGCACAGATACGCAGTATTTT.

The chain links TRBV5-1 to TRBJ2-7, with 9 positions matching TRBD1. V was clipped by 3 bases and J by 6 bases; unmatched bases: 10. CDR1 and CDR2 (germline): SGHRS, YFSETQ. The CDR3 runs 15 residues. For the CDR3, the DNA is TGCGCCAGCAGCTCGCGTGGACAGGGGTTGAGCGAGCAGTACTTC. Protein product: CASSSRGQGLSEQYF.

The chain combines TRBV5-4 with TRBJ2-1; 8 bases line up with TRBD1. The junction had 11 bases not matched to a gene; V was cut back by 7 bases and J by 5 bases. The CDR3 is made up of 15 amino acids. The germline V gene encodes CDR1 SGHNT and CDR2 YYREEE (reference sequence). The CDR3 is CASAGGGNINNEQFF. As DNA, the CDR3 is TGTGCCAGCGCAGGGGGCGGAAACATTAACAATGAGCAGTTCTTC.